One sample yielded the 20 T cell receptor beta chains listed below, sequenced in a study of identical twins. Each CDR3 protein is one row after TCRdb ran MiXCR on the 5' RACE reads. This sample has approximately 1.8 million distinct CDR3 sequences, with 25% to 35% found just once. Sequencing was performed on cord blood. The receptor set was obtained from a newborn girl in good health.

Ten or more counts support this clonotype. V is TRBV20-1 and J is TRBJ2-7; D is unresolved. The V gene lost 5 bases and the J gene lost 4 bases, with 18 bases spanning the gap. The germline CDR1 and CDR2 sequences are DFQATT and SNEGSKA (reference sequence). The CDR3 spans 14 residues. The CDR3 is CSAQDLAPTYEQYF. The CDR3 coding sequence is TGCAGTGCTCAGGATCTCGCTCCAACATACGAGCAGTACTTC.

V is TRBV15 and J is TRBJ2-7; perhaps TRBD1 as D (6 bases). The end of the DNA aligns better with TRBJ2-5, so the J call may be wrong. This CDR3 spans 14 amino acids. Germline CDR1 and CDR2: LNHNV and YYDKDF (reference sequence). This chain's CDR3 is CATSRAQGKETQYF. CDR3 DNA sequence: TGTGCCACCAGCAGAGCGCAGGGGAAAGAGACCCAGTACTTC.

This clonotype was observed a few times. For the CDR3, the DNA is TGTGCCAGCAGCCAAGACAGAGTGAGAGGCTACACCTTC. It codes for CASSQDRVRGYTF. J is TRBJ1-2 and V is TRBV14, with unresolved D. Germline V CDR1 and CDR2: SGHDN, FVKESK. The CDR3 is 13 residues long. Trimming removed 0 bases from V and 8 bases from J, with 10 bases in between.

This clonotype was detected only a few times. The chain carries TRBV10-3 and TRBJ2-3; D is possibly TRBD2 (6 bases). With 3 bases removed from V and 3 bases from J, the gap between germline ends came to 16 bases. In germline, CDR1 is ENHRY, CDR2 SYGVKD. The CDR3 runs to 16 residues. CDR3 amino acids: CAISDPPSALTDTQYF. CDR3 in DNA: TGTGCCATCAGTGACCCTCCTAGCGCGTTAACAGATACGCAGTATTTT.

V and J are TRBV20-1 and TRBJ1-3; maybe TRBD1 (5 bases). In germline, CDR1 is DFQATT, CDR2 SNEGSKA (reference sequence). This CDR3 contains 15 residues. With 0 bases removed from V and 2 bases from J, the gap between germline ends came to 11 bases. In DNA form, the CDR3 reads TGCAGTGCTAGAGACCCCAGGGAGGCTGGAAACACCATATATTTT. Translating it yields CSARDPREAGNTIYF.

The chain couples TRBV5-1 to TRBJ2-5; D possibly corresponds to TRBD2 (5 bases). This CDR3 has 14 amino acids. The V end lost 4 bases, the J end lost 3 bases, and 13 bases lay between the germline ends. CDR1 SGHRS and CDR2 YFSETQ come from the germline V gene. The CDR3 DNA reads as TGCGCCAGCAGCGACACTAGGCCCGAAGAGACCCAGTACTTC. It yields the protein CASSDTRPEETQYF.

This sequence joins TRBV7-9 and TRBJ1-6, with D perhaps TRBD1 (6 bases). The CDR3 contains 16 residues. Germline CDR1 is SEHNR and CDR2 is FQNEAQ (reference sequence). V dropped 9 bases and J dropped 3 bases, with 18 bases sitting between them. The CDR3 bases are TGTGCCAGTAGCCGAGGACAGTTACTCTATAATTCACCCCTCCACTTT. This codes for CASSRGQLLYNSPLHF.

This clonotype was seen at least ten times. CDR3 sequence (DNA): TGTGCCAGCAGTGCCCCCTACGAGCAGTACTTC. It yields the protein CASSAPYEQYF. The chain has TRBV2 and TRBJ2-7; no reliable D call. From germline, CDR1 is SNHLY and CDR2 FYNNEI. The CDR3 is 11 residues long. V was pared by 4 bases and J by 2 bases, with 3 bases between.

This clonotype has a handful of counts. CDR3 sequence: CASSQVGGREDQPQHF. The DNA of the CDR3 is TGCGCCAGCAGCCAAGTTGGAGGGCGGGAAGATCAGCCCCAGCATTTT. V is TRBV4-1 and J is TRBJ1-5; D gene ambiguous. The germline CDR1 and CDR2 sequences are MGHRA and YSYEKL. The CDR3 is 16 residues long. With 1 base removed from V and 5 bases from J, the gap between germline ends came to 15 bases.

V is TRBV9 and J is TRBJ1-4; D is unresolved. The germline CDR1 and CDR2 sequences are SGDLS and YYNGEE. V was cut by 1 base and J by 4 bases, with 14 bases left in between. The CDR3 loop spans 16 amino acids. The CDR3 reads CASSVFLWAYNEKLFF. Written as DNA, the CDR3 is TGTGCCAGCAGCGTATTCCTTTGGGCCTATAATGAAAAACTGTTTTTT.

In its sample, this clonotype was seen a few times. CDR3 residues: CASSSHRNTGELFF. The CDR3 bases are TGTGCCAGCAGCTCCCACCGAAACACCGGGGAGCTGTTTTTT. The V call is TRBV7-9, the J call TRBJ2-2; D gene unclear. Between the trimmed V and J ends, which lost 4 bases and 2 bases, there was a span of 8 bases. Germline loops: CDR1 SEHNR, CDR2 FQNEAQ (reference sequence). CDR3 length: 14 residues. Full variable domain (remainder filled in from reference TRBV7-9 and TRBJ2-2): DTGVSQNPRHKITKRGQNVTFRCDPISEHNRLYWYRQTLGQGPEFLTYFQNEAQLEKSRLLSDRFSAERPKGSFSTLEIQRTEQGDSAMYLCASSSHRNTGELFFGEGSRLTVL.

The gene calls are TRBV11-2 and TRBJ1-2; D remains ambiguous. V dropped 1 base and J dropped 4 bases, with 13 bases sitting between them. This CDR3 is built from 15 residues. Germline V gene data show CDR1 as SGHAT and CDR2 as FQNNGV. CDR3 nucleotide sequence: TGTGCCAGCAGCTTAGGCCGCGGACTTCTCTATGGCTACACCTTC. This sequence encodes CASSLGRGLLYGYTF.

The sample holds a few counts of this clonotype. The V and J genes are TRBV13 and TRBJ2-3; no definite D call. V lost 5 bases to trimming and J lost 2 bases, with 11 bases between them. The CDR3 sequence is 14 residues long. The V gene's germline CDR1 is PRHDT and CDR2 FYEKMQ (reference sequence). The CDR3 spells CASSPVVSTDTQYF. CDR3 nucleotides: TGTGCCAGCAGCCCCGTGGTTTCCACAGATACGCAGTATTTT.

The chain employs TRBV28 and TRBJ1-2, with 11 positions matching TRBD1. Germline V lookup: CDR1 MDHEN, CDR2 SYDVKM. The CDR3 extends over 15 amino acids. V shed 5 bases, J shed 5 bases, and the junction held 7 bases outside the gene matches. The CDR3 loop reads CASSPPDRGPYGYTF. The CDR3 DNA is TGTGCCAGCAGTCCGCCGGACAGGGGGCCTTATGGCTACACCTTC.

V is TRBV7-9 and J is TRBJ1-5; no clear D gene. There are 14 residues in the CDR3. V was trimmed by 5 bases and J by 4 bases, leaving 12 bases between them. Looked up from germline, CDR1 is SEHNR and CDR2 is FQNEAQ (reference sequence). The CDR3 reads CASSPWGRNQPQHF. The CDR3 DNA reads TGTGCCAGCAGCCCTTGGGGTAGGAATCAGCCCCAGCATTTT. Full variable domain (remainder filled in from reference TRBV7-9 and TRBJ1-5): DTGVSQNPRHKITKRGQNVTFRCDPISEHNRLYWYRQTLGQGPEFLTYFQNEAQLEKSRLLSDRFSAERPKGSFSTLEIQRTEQGDSAMYLCASSPWGRNQPQHFGDGTRLSIL.

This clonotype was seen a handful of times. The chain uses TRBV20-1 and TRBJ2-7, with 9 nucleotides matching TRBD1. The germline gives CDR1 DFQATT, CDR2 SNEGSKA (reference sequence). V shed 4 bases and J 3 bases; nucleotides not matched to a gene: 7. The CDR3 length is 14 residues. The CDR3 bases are TGCAGTGCTAACCCCGACAGGGGGATCTACGAGCAGTACTTC. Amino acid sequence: CSANPDRGIYEQYF.

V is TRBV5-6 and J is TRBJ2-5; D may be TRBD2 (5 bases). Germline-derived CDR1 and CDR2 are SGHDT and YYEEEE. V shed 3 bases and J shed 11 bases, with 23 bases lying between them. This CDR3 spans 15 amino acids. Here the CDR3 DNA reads TGTGCCAGCAGCTATGGACTGGCTATGGGCAATGAGCAGTACTTC. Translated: CASSYGLAMGNEQYF.

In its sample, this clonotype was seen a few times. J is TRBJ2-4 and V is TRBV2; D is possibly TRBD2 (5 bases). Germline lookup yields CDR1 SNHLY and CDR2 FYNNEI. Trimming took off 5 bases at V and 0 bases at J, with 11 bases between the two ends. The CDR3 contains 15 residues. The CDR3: CASSQRAVAKNIQYF. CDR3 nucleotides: TGTGCCAGCAGTCAACGAGCGGTAGCCAAAAACATTCAGTACTTC.

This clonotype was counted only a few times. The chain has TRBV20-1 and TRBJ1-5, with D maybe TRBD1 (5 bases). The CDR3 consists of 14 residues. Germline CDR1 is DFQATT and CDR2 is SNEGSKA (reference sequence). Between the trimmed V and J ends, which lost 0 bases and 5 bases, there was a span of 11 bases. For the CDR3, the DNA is TGCAGTGCTAGAGAGGGCAGGGTGGATCAGCCCCAGCATTTT. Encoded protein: CSAREGRVDQPQHF.

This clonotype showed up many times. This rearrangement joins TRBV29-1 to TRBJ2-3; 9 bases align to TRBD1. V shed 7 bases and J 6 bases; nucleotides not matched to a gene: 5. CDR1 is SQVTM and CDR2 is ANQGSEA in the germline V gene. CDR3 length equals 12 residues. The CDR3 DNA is TGCAGCGCTGGACAGGGGCGGGATACGCAGTATTTT. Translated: CSAGQGRDTQYF.